Each of the 23 T cell receptor beta chains below was sequenced from the same sample in a study of CD8+ T cells in alopecia areata. Sequencing used cDNA as its template, made by extracting RNA and reverse transcribing it. Generated by immunoSEQ multiplex PCR, the TCRdb table keeps only in-frame clones and is missing some. The data contain 150,000 or so clones, 87% of them singletons. Sequences were derived from CD8+ T cells sorted from blood, sampled at week 0. The receptors were gathered from a human donor with alopecia areata.

This chain connects TRBV30 to TRBJ1-1, with 7 bases that match TRBD1. The CDR3 extends over 15 amino acids. The V segment lost 1 base and the J segment 3 bases; nucleotides outside the gene matches: 8. From germline, CDR1 is GTSNPN and CDR2 SVGIG (reference sequence). In nucleotides, the CDR3 is TGTGCCTGGAGTGATCAGGGGGATGGCGACACTGAAGCTTTCTTT. This codes for CAWSDQGDGDTEAFF.

The J gene is TRBJ2-2, the V gene TRBV6-5; D ambiguous. CDR3 size: 16 residues. The germline V and J ends were trimmed by 2 bases and 6 bases, with 16 bases remaining between them. Germline-derived CDR1 and CDR2 are MNHEY and SVGAGI. CDR3 sequence reads: CASSYAPAHPAGELFF. DNA for the CDR3: TGTGCCAGCAGTTACGCTCCAGCCCACCCCGCCGGGGAGCTGTTTTTT.

This clone was seen only a few times. This chain joins TRBV14 and TRBJ2-1, with 11 bases that match TRBD2. There are 17 residues in the CDR3. The V gene end was trimmed by 0 bases and the J gene end by 2 bases; junction bases not matched to a gene: 3. Germline values: CDR1 SGHDN, CDR2 FVKESK. CDR3 residues: CASSQDGTSGPYNEQFF. The CDR3 coding sequence is TGTGCCAGCAGCCAAGACGGGACTAGCGGTCCCTACAATGAGCAGTTCTTC. Drawing the rest from reference TRBV14 and TRBJ2-1, the complete variable domain is EAGVTQFPSHSVIEKGQTVTLRCDPISGHDNLYWYRRVMGKEIKFLLHFVKESKQDESGMPNNRFLAERTGGTYSTLKVQPAELEDSGVYFCASSQDGTSGPYNEQFFGPGTRLTVL.

The rearrangement joins TRBV5-1 to TRBJ2-3, with D perhaps matching TRBD2 (5 bases). The germline CDR1 and CDR2 sequences are SGHRS and YFSETQ. The CDR3 loop spans 14 amino acids. Trimming pared 7 bases from V and 3 bases from J, leaving 15 bases between. The CDR3 spells CASLQSGGTDTQYF. The CDR3 coding sequence is TGCGCCAGCCTCCAAAGTGGAGGAACAGATACGCAGTATTTT.

The table lists this clone with a count of one. J is TRBJ2-7 and V is TRBV5-8; TRBD1 agrees at 8 bases. V dropped 7 bases and J dropped 2; count of bases not matched to a gene: 2. CDR3 length: 12 amino acids. Germline V lookup: CDR1 SGHTS, CDR2 YDEGEE. This CDR3 is CASRQGTYEQYF. In DNA form, the CDR3 reads TGTGCCAGCCGACAGGGGACCTACGAGCAGTACTTC.

The chain employs TRBV5-5 and TRBJ2-3; D not certain. This CDR3 comprises 11 residues. The germline CDR1 and CDR2 sequences are SGHKS and YYEKEE (reference sequence). Trimming removed 1 base at V and 8 bases at J, with 5 bases between. CDR3 DNA: TGTGCCAGCAGCTTGTGGGTTACGCAGTATTTT. It codes for CASSLWVTQYF.

The rearrangement links TRBV19 to TRBJ2-7; no reliable D call. Germline loops: CDR1 LNHDA, CDR2 SQIVND (reference sequence). This CDR3 has 12 residues. V lost 4 bases and J 5 bases, leaving 9 bases between the germline ends. The CDR3 region is CASSTGPHEQYF. The CDR3 DNA is TGTGCCAGTAGTACAGGCCCCCACGAGCAGTACTTC.

V and J are TRBV29-1 and TRBJ1-2; TRBD1 is a possible D gene (6 bases). Trimming took 5 bases from V and 8 from J, leaving 18 bases between them. This CDR3 spans 13 amino acids. Germline loops: CDR1 SQVTM, CDR2 ANQGSEA. The CDR3 DNA is TGCAGCGTTCAGCCAGGGGACGAGCAAGGCTACACCTTC. Translation: CSVQPGDEQGYTF.

The chain employs TRBV7-9 and TRBJ1-6; D gene ambiguous. The CDR3 loop spans 13 amino acids. V was trimmed by 5 bases and J by 8 bases, leaving 10 bases between them. Germline values: CDR1 SEHNR, CDR2 FQNEAQ (reference sequence). The CDR3 reads CASSIDTHSPLHF. In DNA form, the CDR3 reads TGTGCCAGCAGCATAGACACCCATTCACCCCTCCACTTT.

The chain has TRBV7-8 and TRBJ2-5; D is undetermined. This CDR3 has 14 residues. Germline values: CDR1 SGHVS, CDR2 FQNEAQ. V was cut by 2 bases and J by 1 base, with 8 bases left in between. CDR3 bases: TGTGCCAGCAGCTTACCGGGCAGCCAAGAGACCCAGTACTTC. This encodes CASSLPGSQETQYF. The full variable domain, with the rest looked up from reference TRBV7-8 and TRBJ2-5, is GAGVSQSPRYKVAKRGQDVALRCDPISGHVSLFWYQQALGQGPEFLTYFQNEAQLDKSGLPSDRFFAERPEGSVSTLKIQRTQQEDSAVYLCASSLPGSQETQYFGPGTRLLVL.

V is TRBV29-1 and J is TRBJ1-2; 9 bases map to TRBD1. The ends lost 8 bases at V and 6 bases at J; junction bases unmatched: 7. The CDR3 runs 12 residues. Germline CDR1 and CDR2: SQVTM and ANQGSEA. The CDR3 is CSLGTGTNGYTF. As DNA, the CDR3 is TGCAGCTTAGGGACAGGGACGAATGGCTACACCTTC. The full variable domain, in which reference TRBV29-1 and TRBJ1-2 provide the parts outside the CDR3, is SAVISQKPSRDICQRGTSLTIQCQVDSQVTMMFWYRQQPGQSLTLIATANQGSEATYESGFVIDKFPISRPNLTFSTLTVSNMSPEDSSIYLCSLGTGTNGYTFGSGTRLTVV.

The chain carries TRBV27 and TRBJ1-2; D call uncertain. The CDR3 totals 14 residues. The V gene lost 6 bases and the J gene lost 2 bases, with 13 bases spanning the gap. Germline-derived CDR1 and CDR2 are MNHEY and SMNVEV (reference sequence). CDR3 loop: CASRQAGYNYGYTF. The CDR3 coding sequence is TGTGCCAGCAGACAAGCGGGGTACAACTATGGCTACACCTTC.

The J gene is TRBJ2-7, the V gene TRBV2; 9 bases are shared with TRBD2. The CDR3 extends over 18 amino acids. CDR1 is SNHLY, CDR2 FYNNEI, per germline. V shed 7 bases and J 1 base; nucleotides not matched to a gene: 17. The CDR3 loop is CASIGQRGASELSYEQYF. The CDR3 DNA reads TGTGCCAGCATCGGCCAGCGGGGGGCTAGCGAACTTTCCTACGAGCAGTACTTC.

J is TRBJ2-3 and V is TRBV5-4; D not certain. The CDR3 contains 14 residues. Germline V gives CDR1 SGHNT, CDR2 YYREEE (reference sequence). V dropped 3 bases and J dropped 4 bases, with 12 bases sitting between them. The CDR3 coding sequence is TGTGCCAGCAGCTCAGACCCTAATGCAGATACGCAGTATTTT. This gives the protein CASSSDPNADTQYF.

CDR3 DNA: TGTGCCAGCAGCCCGAGCCAAGACAGGGACTCCACCGGGGAGCTGTTTTTT. Translation: CASSPSQDRDSTGELFF. The V call is TRBV7-6, the J call TRBJ2-2, with D possibly matching TRBD1 (7 bases). The CDR3 length is 17 residues. The V gene's germline CDR1 is SGHVS and CDR2 FNYEAQ. V was cut by 5 bases and J by 4 bases, with 20 bases left in between.

The table lists this clone with a count of one. The chain is built from TRBV2 and TRBJ2-1; 11 nucleotides match TRBD2. CDR1 SNHLY and CDR2 FYNNEI come from the germline V gene. The J segment lost 2 bases and the V segment lost 6 bases, leaving 3 bases of the junction unmatched. This CDR3 spans 15 amino acids. CDR3 loop: CASSATSGTYNEQFF. The CDR3 bases are TGTGCCAGCAGCGCGACTAGCGGGACCTACAATGAGCAGTTCTTC.

The chain uses TRBV4-1 and TRBJ1-1; 9 nucleotides align to TRBD1. There are 14 residues in the CDR3. The V segment lost 7 bases and the J segment 5 bases; nucleotides outside the gene matches: 8. Germline assignment: CDR1 MGHRA and CDR2 YSYEKL. The CDR3 sequence is CASTTGQGRTEAFF. In DNA form, the CDR3 reads TGCGCCAGCACCACCGGACAGGGGAGGACTGAAGCTTTCTTT.

The rearrangement uses TRBV7-6 and TRBJ2-2, with TRBD2 matching over 14 bases. Germline trimming cut 5 bases from V and 6 bases from J; bases unmatched to any gene: 14. CDR3 length equals 19 residues. CDR1 SGHVS and CDR2 FNYEAQ come from the germline V gene. CDR3 sequence: CASSLSPGTSGRKAGELFF. Here the CDR3 DNA reads TGTGCCAGCAGCCTATCGCCCGGGACTAGCGGGAGAAAAGCCGGGGAGCTGTTTTTT.

The chain has TRBV5-1 and TRBJ1-1; D gene uncertain. Germline-derived CDR1 and CDR2 are SGHRS and YFSETQ. The ends were cut back, 7 bases at V and 3 bases at J, with 16 bases in the middle. This CDR3 is 14 amino acids long. This chain's CDR3 is CASLWGEEDTEAFF. In DNA form, the CDR3 reads TGCGCCAGCCTCTGGGGAGAGGAGGACACTGAAGCTTTCTTT.

V and J are TRBV7-2 and TRBJ2-3, with a tentative D call TRBD2 (6 bases). CDR3 length: 14 amino acids. Germline V lookup: CDR1 SGHTA, CDR2 FQGNSA. V was shortened by 2 bases and J by 6 bases, with 12 bases between the two germline ends. CDR3 sequence (DNA): TGTGCCAGCAGCTTAAATAGCGGCCCCGATACGCAGTATTTT. Its protein product is CASSLNSGPDTQYF.

The gene calls are TRBV19 and TRBJ2-7; no clear D. Germline CDR1 reads LNHDA; CDR2 reads SQIVND (reference sequence). CDR3 size: 13 residues. V was clipped by 3 bases and J by 2 bases, with 8 bases between them. CDR3: CASSMRSPYEQYF. The CDR3 DNA is TGTGCCAGTAGTATGAGATCCCCCTACGAGCAGTACTTC.

Written as DNA, the CDR3 is TGTGCCAGCAGCCAGACCGGGGAGCTGTTTTTT. Residues: CASSQTGELFF. V gene TRBV6-5 combines with J gene TRBJ2-2; D is undetermined. From germline, CDR1 is MNHEY and CDR2 SVGAGI. CDR3 length: 11 residues. With 6 bases removed from V and 5 bases from J, the gap between germline ends came to 4 bases.

The chain links TRBV19 to TRBJ2-7; the match to TRBD1 covers 9 bases. The junction had 7 bases not matched to a gene; V was cut back by 7 bases and J by 0 bases. The CDR3 has 15 residues. The germline V gene encodes CDR1 LNHDA and CDR2 SQIVND (reference sequence). CDR3 amino acids: CASTPGQGPSYEQYF. For the CDR3, the DNA is TGTGCCAGTACCCCGGGACAGGGTCCCTCCTACGAGCAGTACTTC.